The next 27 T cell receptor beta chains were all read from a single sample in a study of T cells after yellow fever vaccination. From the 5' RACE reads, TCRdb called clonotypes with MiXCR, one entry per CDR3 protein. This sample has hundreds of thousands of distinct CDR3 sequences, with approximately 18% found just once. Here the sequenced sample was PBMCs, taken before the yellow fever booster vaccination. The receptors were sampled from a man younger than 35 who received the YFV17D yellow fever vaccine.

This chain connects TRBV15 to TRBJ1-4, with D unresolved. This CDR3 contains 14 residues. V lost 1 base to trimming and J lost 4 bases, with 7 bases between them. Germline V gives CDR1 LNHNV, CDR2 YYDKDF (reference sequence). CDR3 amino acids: CATSRGVGNEKLFF. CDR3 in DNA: TGTGCCACCAGCAGAGGGGTGGGTAATGAAAAACTGTTTTTT.

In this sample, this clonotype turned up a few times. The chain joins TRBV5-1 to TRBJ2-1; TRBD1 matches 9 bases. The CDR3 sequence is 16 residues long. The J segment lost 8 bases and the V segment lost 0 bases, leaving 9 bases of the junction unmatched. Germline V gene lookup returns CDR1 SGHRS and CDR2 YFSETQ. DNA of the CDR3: TGCGCCAGCAGCTTGGGTACAGGGGGCTCTCTGGATGAGCAGTTCTTC. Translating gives CASSLGTGGSLDEQFF.

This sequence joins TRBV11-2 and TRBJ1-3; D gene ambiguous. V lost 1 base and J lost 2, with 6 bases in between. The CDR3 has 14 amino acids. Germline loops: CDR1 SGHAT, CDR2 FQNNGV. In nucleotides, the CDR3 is TGTGCCAGCAGCTTAGCCACCGCTGGAAACACCATATATTTT. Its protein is CASSLATAGNTIYF.

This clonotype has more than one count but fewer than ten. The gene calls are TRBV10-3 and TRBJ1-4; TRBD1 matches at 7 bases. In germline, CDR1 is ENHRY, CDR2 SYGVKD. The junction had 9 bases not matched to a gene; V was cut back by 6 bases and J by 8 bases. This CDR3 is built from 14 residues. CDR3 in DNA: TGTGCCATCAGCAATACAGGGGAGGGAGAAAAACTGTTTTTT. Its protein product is CAISNTGEGEKLFF.

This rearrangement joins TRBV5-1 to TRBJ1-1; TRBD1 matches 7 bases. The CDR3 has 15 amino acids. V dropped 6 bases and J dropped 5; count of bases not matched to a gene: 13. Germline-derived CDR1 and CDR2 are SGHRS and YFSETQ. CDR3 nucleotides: TGCGCCAGCAAAGCAGAGGGGGCTATCGTTACTGAAGCTTTCTTT. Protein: CASKAEGAIVTEAFF.

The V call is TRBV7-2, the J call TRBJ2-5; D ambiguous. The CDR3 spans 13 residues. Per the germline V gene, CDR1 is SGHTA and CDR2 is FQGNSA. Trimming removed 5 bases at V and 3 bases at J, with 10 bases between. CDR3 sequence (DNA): TGTGCCAGCAGCCGTGGATCTAAAGAGACCCAGTACTTC. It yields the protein CASSRGSKETQYF.

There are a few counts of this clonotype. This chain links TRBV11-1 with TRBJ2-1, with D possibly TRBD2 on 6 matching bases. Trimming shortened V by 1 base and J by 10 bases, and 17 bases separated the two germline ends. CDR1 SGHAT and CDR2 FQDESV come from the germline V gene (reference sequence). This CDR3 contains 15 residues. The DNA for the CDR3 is TGTGCCAGCAGCTTAGATTGGTGGAGGGCGCAGGAGCAGTTCTTC. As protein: CASSLDWWRAQEQFF.

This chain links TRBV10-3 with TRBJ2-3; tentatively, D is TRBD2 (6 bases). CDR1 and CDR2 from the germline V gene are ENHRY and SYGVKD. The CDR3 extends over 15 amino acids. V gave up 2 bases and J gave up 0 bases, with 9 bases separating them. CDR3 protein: CAISERGISTDTQYF. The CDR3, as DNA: TGTGCCATCAGTGAGCGGGGGATAAGCACAGATACGCAGTATTTT.

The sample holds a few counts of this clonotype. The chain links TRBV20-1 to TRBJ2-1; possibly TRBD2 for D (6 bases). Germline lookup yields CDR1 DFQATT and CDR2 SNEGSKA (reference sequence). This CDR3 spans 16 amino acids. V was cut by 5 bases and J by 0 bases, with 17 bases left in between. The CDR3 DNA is TGCAGTGCTGAAGATGGCGGGGCCGGCTCCTACAATGAGCAGTTCTTC. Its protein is CSAEDGGAGSYNEQFF.

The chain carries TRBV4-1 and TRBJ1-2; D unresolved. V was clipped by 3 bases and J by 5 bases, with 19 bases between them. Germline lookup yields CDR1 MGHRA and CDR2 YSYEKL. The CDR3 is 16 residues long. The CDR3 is CASSQIGGPGPYGYTF. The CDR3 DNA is TGCGCCAGCAGCCAGATCGGCGGGCCCGGGCCTTATGGCTACACCTTC.

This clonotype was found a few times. CDR3 nucleotides: TGTGCCAGCCAGGGCAGGGGGACTGAAGAGCAGTTCTTC. Its protein product is CASQGRGTEEQFF. The chain joins TRBV7-2 to TRBJ2-1, with D perhaps TRBD1 (7 bases). CDR3 length: 13 amino acids. The V and J ends lost 8 bases and 10 bases respectively, with 18 bases between them. Germline V lookup: CDR1 SGHTA, CDR2 FQGNSA.

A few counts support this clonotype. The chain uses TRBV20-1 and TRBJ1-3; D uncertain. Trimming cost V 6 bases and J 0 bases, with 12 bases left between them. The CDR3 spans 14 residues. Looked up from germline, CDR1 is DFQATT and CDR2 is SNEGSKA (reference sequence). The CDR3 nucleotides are TGCAGTGCCCCGGACGGCTACTCTGGAAACACCATATATTTT. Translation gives CSAPDGYSGNTIYF.

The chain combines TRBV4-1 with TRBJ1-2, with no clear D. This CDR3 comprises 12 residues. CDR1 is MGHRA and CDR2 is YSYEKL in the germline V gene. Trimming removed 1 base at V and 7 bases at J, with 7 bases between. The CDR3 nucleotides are TGCGCCAGCAGCCAAGCAGGAGGTGGCTACACCTTC. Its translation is CASSQAGGGYTF.

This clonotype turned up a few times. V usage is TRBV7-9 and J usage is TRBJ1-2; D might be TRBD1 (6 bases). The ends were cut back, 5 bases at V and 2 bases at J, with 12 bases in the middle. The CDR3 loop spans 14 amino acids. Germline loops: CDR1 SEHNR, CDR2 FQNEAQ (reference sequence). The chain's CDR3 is CASSVGQRNYGYTF. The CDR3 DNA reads TGTGCCAGCAGCGTCGGACAGAGGAACTATGGCTACACCTTC.

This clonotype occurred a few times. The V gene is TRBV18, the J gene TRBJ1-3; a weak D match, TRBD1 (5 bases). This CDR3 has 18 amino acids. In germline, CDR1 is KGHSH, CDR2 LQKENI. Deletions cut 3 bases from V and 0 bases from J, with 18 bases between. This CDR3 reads CASSPLKFGAFSGNTIYF. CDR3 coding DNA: TGTGCCAGCTCACCCCTAAAGTTTGGGGCTTTCTCTGGAAACACCATATATTTT. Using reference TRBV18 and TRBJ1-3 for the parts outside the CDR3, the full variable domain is NAGVMQNPRHLVRRRGQEARLRCSPMKGHSHVYWYRQLPEEGLKFMVYLQKENIIDESGMPKERFSAEFPKEGPSILRIQQVVRGDSAAYFCASSPLKFGAFSGNTIYFGEGSWLTVV.

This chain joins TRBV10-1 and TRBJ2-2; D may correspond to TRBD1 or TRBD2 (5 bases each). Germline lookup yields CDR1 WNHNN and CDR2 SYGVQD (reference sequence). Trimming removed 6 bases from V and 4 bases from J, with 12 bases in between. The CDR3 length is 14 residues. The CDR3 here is CASSGDHFTGELFF. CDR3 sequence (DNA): TGCGCCAGCAGCGGGGACCATTTCACCGGGGAGCTGTTTTTT.

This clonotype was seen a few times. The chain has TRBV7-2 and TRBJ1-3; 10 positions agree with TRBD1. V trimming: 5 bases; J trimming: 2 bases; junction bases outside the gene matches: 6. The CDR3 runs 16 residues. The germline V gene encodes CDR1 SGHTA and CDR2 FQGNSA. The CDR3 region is CASSAVGTGAGNTIYF. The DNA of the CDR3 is TGTGCCAGCAGCGCCGTAGGGACAGGGGCTGGAAACACCATATATTTT.

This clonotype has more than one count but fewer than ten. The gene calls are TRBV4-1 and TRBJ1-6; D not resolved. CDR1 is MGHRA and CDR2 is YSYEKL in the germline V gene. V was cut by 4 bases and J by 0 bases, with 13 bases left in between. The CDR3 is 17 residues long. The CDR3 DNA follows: TGCGCCAGCAGCCCGACACTTAAGAGCTCCTATAATTCACCCCTCCACTTT. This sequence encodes CASSPTLKSSYNSPLHF.

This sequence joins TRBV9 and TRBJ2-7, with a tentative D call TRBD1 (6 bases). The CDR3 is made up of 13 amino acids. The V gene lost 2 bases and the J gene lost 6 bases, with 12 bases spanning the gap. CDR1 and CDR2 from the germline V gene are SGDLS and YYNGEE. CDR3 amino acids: CASSVKARGEQYF. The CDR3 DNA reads TGTGCCAGCAGCGTTAAGGCCAGGGGCGAGCAGTACTTC.

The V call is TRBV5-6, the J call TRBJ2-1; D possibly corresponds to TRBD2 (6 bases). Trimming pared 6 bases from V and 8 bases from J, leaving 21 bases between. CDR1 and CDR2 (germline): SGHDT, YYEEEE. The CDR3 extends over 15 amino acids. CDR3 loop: CASTSRAGRRDEQFF. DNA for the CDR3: TGTGCCAGCACCTCTAGGGCGGGGCGCCGCGATGAGCAGTTCTTC.

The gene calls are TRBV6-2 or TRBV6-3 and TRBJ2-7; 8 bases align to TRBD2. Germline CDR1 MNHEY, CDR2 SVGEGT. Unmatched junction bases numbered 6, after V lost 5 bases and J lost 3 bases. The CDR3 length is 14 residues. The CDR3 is CASSGRGARYEQYV. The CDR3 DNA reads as TGTGCCAGCAGTGGGCGGGGGGCGCGCTACGAGCAGTACGTC.

Written as DNA, the CDR3 is TGTGCCAGCTCACCCTACGCCGGGACAGGGAGTGGCTACACCTTC. Protein sequence: CASSPYAGTGSGYTF. The chain joins TRBV18 to TRBJ1-2; 9 positions match TRBD1. The CDR3 length is 15 residues. The V segment lost 3 bases and the J segment 7 bases; nucleotides outside the gene matches: 9. Germline V CDR1 and CDR2: KGHSH, LQKENI.

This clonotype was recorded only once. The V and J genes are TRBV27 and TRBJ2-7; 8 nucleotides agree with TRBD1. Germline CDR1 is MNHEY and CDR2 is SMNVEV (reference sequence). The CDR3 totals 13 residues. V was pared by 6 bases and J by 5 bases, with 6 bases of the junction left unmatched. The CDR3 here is CASRRTGSDEQYV. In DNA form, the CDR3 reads TGTGCCAGCAGGAGGACAGGGTCAGACGAGCAGTACGTC.

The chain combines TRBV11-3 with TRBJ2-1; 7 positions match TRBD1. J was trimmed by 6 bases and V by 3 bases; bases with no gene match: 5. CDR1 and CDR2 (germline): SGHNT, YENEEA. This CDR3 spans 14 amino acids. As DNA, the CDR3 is TGTGCCAGCAGCTTGGACAGGCCCAGCAATGAGCAGTTCTTC. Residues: CASSLDRPSNEQFF.

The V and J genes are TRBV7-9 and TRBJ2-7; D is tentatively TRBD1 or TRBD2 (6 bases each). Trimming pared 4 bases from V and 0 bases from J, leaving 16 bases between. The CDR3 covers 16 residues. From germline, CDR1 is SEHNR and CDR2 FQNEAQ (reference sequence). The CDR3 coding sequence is TGTGCCAGCAGCTCCGCTTGGGGGGCTAGCTCCTACGAGCAGTACTTC. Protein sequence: CASSSAWGASSYEQYF.

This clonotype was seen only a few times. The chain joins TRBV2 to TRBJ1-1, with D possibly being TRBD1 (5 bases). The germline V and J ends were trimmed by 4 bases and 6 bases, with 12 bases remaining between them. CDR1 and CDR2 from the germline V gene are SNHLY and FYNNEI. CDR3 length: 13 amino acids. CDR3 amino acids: CASSVVRAAEAFF. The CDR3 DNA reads TGTGCCAGCAGTGTGGTCAGGGCGGCTGAAGCTTTCTTT. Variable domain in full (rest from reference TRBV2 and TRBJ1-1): EPEVTQTPSHQVTQMGQEVILRCVPISNHLYFYWYRQILGQKVEFLVSFYNNEISEKSEIFDDQFSVERPDGSNFTLKIRSTKLEDSAMYFCASSVVRAAEAFFGQGTRLTVV.

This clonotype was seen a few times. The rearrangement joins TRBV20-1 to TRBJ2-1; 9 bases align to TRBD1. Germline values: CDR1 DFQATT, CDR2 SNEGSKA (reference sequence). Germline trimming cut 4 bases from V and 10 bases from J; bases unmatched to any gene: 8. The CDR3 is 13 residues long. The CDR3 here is CSATPGQGGEQFF. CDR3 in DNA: TGCAGTGCTACCCCGGGACAGGGAGGGGAGCAGTTCTTC.